The rows below give T cell receptor beta chains drawn from one sample of a study of shared clonotypes between healthy human individuals. Generated by immunoSEQ multiplex PCR, the TCRdb table keeps only in-frame clones and is missing some. The sample comprises over a million clones, around 97% of which are singletons, and approximately 1.1% rests with the top ten. What was sequenced was naive CD4+ T cells sorted from blood. These receptors came from a man aged 30-40 years in good health. Both conserved end residues are part of each CDR3. The D gene is left open where the match is weak. Only part of the rows carry a size: once, few, many, or a class if the clone is expanded.

d_call: -; clone_size: -; j_call: TRBJ2-7; v_call: TRBV5-1; cdr3_nt: TGCGCCAGCAACATCGAGGGAACCTACGAGCAGTACTTC; cdr3_aa: CASNIEGTYEQYF
d_call: TRBD1; clone_size: -; j_call: TRBJ2-5; v_call: TRBV29-1; cdr3_nt: TGCAGCGTTGACGGACAGGGTGTGGGCGCCCAGTACTTC; cdr3_aa: CSVDGQGVGAQYF
d_call: -; clone_size: once; j_call: TRBJ2-1; v_call: TRBV4-1; cdr3_nt: TGCGCCAGCAGCCAGATAGCGGTTACCATCTACAATGAGCAGTTCTTC; cdr3_aa: CASSQIAVTIYNEQFF
d_call: TRBD2; clone_size: -; j_call: TRBJ2-7; v_call: TRBV27; cdr3_nt: TGTGCCAGCAGTCGCAGGACTAGCGGGTCCTACGAGCAGTACTTC; cdr3_aa: CASSRRTSGSYEQYF
d_call: -; clone_size: -; j_call: TRBJ2-7; v_call: TRBV25-1; cdr3_nt: TGTGCCAGCAGTGGGCACTCCTACGAGCAGTACTTC; cdr3_aa: CASSGHSYEQYF
d_call: -; clone_size: -; j_call: TRBJ1-5; v_call: TRBV30; cdr3_nt: TGTGCCTGGAGTCAGGAAGGGGATCAGCCCCAGCATTTT; cdr3_aa: CAWSQEGDQPQHF
d_call: TRBD2; clone_size: -; j_call: TRBJ2-7; v_call: TRBV6-1; cdr3_nt: TGTGCCAGCAGGTTAGGACTAGCGGGCCTCTACGAGCAGTACTTC; cdr3_aa: CASRLGLAGLYEQYF
d_call: TRBD2; clone_size: -; j_call: TRBJ2-5; v_call: TRBV2; cdr3_nt: TGTGCCAGCTCCAGGGTGAATAGCGGGAGAAATTTGGGAGAGACCCAGTACTTC; cdr3_aa: CASSRVNSGRNLGETQYF
d_call: TRBD2; clone_size: -; j_call: TRBJ2-3; v_call: TRBV28; cdr3_nt: TGTGCCAGCAGTTGGATTTTCAGGTCGGGAGGGCCCCCAGATACGCAGTATTTT; cdr3_aa: CASSWIFRSGGPPDTQYF
d_call: TRBD1; clone_size: -; j_call: TRBJ2-7; v_call: TRBV5-4; cdr3_nt: TGTGCCAGCAGCGGGGCCGGGACAGGGTCCTACGAGCAGTACTTC; cdr3_aa: CASSGAGTGSYEQYF
d_call: -; clone_size: -; j_call: TRBJ1-5; v_call: TRBV28; cdr3_nt: TGTGCCAGCAGACGGACCCCAGGTAATCAAAATCAGCCCCAGCATTTT; cdr3_aa: CASRRTPGNQNQPQHF
d_call: TRBD1; clone_size: -; j_call: TRBJ2-1; v_call: TRBV5-1; cdr3_nt: TGCGCCAGCAGCCCCGGACAGACAGGGTTTGTGCAGTTCTTC; cdr3_aa: CASSPGQTGFVQFF
d_call: -; clone_size: -; j_call: TRBJ2-2; v_call: TRBV29-1; cdr3_nt: TGCAGCGGGGATAAGGACAGTACCGGGGAGCTGTTTTTT; cdr3_aa: CSGDKDSTGELFF